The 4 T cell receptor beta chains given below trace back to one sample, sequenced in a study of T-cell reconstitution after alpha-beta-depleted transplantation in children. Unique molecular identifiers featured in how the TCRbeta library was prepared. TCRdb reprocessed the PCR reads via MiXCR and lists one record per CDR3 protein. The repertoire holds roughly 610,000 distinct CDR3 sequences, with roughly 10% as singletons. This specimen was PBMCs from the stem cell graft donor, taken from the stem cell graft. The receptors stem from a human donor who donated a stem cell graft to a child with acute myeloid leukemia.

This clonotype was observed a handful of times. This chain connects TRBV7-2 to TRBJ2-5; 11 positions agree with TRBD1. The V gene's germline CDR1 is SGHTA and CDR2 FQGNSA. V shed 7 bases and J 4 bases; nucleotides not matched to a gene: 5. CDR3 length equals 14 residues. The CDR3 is CASTAGTGGETQYF. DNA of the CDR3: TGTGCCAGCACCGCCGGGACAGGGGGAGAGACCCAGTACTTC.

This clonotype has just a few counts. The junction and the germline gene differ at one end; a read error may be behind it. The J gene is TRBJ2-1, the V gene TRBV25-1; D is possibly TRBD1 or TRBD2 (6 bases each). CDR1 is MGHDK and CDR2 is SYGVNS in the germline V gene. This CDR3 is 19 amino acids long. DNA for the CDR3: TGTGCCAGCAGCGAATCGGGTGGAGGGGGATCCTCTTCCTACAATGAGCAGTTCTTC. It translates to CASSESGGGGSSSYNEQFF.

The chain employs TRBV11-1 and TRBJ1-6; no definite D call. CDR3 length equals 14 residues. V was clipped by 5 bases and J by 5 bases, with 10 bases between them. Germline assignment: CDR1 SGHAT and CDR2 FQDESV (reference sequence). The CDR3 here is CASSGRGNNSPLHF. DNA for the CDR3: TGTGCCAGCAGCGGACGCGGAAATAATTCACCCCTCCACTTT.

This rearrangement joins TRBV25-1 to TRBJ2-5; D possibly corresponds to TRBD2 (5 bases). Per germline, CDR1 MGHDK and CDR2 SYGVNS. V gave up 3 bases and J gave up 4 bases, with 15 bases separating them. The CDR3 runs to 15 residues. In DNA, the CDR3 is TGTGCCAGCAGTGATTCTCGAGGGTACATAGAGACCCAGTACTTC. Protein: CASSDSRGYIETQYF.